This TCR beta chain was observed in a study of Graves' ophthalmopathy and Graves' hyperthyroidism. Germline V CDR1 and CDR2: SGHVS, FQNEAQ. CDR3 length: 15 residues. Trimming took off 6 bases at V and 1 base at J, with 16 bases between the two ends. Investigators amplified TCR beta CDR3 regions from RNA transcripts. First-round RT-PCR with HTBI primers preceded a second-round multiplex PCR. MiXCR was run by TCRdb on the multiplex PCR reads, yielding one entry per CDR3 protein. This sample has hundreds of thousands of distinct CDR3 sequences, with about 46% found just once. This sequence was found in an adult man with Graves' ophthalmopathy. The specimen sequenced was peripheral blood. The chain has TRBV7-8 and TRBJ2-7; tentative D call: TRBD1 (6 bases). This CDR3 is CASSSTGSASYEQYF. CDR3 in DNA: TGTGCCAGCAGTTCGACAGGATCCGCATCCTACGAGCAGTACTTC.